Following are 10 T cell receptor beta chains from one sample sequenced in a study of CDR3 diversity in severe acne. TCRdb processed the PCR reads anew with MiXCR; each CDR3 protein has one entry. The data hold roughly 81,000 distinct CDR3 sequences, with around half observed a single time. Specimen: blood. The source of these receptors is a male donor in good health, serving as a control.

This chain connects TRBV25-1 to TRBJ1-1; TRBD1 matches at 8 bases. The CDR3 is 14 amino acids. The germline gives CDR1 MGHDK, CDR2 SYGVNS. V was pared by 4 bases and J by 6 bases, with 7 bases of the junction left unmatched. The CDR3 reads CASSGQGKSSEAFF. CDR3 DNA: TGTGCCAGCAGTGGACAGGGGAAGTCGTCTGAAGCTTTCTTT.

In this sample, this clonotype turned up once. The CDR3 sequence: CASRQGPEAFF. The DNA for the CDR3 is TGTGCCAGCAGACAGGGGCCTGAAGCTTTCTTT. The J gene is TRBJ1-1, the V gene TRBV11-2, with 7 bases lining up with TRBD1. After removal of 6 bases from V and 6 bases from J, the junction contained 1 base not matched to a gene. CDR3 length: 11 residues. CDR1 SGHAT and CDR2 FQNNGV come from the germline V gene.

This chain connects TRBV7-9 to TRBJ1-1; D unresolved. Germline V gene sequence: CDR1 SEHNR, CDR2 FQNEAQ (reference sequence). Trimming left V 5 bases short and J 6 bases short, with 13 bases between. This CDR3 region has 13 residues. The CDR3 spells CASSPQDIPEAFF. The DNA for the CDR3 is TGTGCCAGCAGCCCCCAGGATATCCCTGAAGCTTTCTTT.

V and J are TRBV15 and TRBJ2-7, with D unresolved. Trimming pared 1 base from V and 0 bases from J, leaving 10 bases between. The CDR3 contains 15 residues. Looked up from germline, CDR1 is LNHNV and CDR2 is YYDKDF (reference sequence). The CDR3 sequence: CATSRGGAVSYEQYF. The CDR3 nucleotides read TGTGCCACCAGCAGAGGCGGCGCAGTCTCCTACGAGCAGTACTTC.

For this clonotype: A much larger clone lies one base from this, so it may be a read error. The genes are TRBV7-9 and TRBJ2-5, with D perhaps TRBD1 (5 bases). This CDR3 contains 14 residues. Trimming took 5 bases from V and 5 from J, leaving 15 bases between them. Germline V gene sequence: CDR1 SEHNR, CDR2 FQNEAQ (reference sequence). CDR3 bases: TGTGCCAGCAGCCTGATCGGTCCAGGGGAGACCCAGTACTTC. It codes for CASSLIGPGETQYF.

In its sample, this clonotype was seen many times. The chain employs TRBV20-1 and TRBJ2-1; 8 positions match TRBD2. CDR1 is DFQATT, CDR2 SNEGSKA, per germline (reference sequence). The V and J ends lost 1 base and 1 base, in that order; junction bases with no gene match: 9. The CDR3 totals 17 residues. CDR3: CSARGSGLATSYNEQFF. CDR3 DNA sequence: TGCAGTGCTAGAGGTTCCGGACTAGCTACTTCCTACAATGAGCAGTTCTTC.

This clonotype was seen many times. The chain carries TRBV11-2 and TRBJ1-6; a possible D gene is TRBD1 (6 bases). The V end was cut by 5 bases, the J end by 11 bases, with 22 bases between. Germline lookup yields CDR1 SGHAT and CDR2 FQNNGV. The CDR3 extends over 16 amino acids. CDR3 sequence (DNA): TGTGCCAGCAGCCGAGCCAACAGGGCGTTTGATGCACCCCTCCACTTT. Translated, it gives CASSRANRAFDAPLHF.

The CDR3 sequence is CASSPSDRPGELFF. The CDR3 region has the DNA TGCGCCAGCAGCCCCTCCGACCGCCCCGGGGAGCTGTTTTTT. The chain employs TRBV5-1 and TRBJ2-2; D is undetermined. The CDR3 extends over 14 amino acids. Germline CDR1 is SGHRS and CDR2 is YFSETQ. Trimming took 4 bases from V and 6 from J, leaving 13 bases between them.

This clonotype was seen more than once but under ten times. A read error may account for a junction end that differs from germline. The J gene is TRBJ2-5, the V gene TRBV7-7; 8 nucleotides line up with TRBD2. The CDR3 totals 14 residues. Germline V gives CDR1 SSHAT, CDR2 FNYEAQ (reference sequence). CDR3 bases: TGTGCTAGCAGCCCCCACGCGGGGGGAGAGACCCAGTACTTC. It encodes CASSPHAGGETQYF.

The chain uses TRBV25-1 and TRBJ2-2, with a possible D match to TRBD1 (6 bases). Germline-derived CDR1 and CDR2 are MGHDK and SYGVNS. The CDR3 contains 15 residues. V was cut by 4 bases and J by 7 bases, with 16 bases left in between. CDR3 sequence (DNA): TGTGCCAGCAGTGGCCGGGACAAGGAGGTCGGGGAGCTGTTTTTT. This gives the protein CASSGRDKEVGELFF.